The 9 T cell receptor beta chains reported below all come from one sample, sequenced in a study of T cell responses to AZD1222 COVID-19 vaccine. The table came from immunoSEQ multiplex PCR; TCRdb's copy has only in-frame clones and leaves some out. The table includes more than 110,000 clones, approximately 89% detected once. The sample consisted of peripheral blood, taken on day 0 of AZD1222 vaccination. These receptors originate from an adult in good health.

This chain links TRBV5-5 with TRBJ2-6; D not certain. The CDR3 has 16 residues. The ends were cut back, 0 bases at V and 0 bases at J, with 7 bases in the middle. Germline loops: CDR1 SGHKS, CDR2 YYEKEE (reference sequence). The CDR3 DNA follows: TGTGCCAGCAGCTTGGTTCTGTCCTCTGGGGCCAACGTCCTGACTTTC. Translation gives CASSLVLSSGANVLTF.

A note on this clone: This sample also contains other DNA sequences that code for the same CDR3. The chain carries TRBV3-1 (or the pseudogene TRBV3-2) and TRBJ2-2; 9 nucleotides agree with TRBD2. The CDR3 contains 14 residues. CDR1 and CDR2 from the germline V gene are LGHDT and YNNKEL (reference sequence). V lost 1 base, J lost 6 bases, and 0 bases stayed unmatched. The DNA for the CDR3 is TGTGCCAGCAGCCAAGGCGGGGGGGCCGGGGAGCTGTTTTTT. Translation: CASSQGGGAGELFF.

V and J are TRBV7-2 and TRBJ2-7; perhaps TRBD2 as D (6 bases). The CDR3 covers 15 residues. V was shortened by 5 bases and J by 4 bases, with 18 bases between the two germline ends. CDR1 and CDR2 from the germline V gene are SGHTA and FQGNSA. CDR3 amino acids: CASSLEPGAGYEQYF. CDR3 coding DNA: TGTGCCAGCAGCCTCGAACCGGGAGCCGGGTACGAGCAGTACTTC.

This sequence joins TRBV4-1 and TRBJ2-7; perhaps TRBD1 as D (8 bases). CDR1 is MGHRA, CDR2 YSYEKL, per germline. Trimming stripped 4 bases from V and 2 bases from J, with 15 bases between. This CDR3 contains 15 residues. CDR3 loop: CASSLGQGLTYEQYF. CDR3 nucleotides: TGCGCCAGCAGCCTAGGACAGGGACTAACCTACGAGCAGTACTTC.

The V gene is TRBV7-3, the J gene TRBJ1-1; TRBD1 is a possible D gene (5 bases). Germline V gene sequence: CDR1 SGHTA, CDR2 FQGTGA. The CDR3 has 14 amino acids. V dropped 5 bases and J dropped 7 bases, with 17 bases sitting between them. CDR3 sequence: CASSPNPDSHEAFF. The CDR3 nucleotides read TGTGCCAGCAGCCCTAACCCCGACAGTCATGAAGCTTTCTTT.

The rearrangement uses TRBV19 and TRBJ1-1; 7 nucleotides agree with TRBD1. CDR1 LNHDA and CDR2 SQIVND come from the germline V gene (reference sequence). The V gene end was trimmed by 7 bases and the J gene end by 0 bases; junction bases not matched to a gene: 5. There are 14 residues in the CDR3. CDR3 loop: CASTSDRMNTEAFF. In DNA, the CDR3 is TGTGCCAGTACCTCGGACAGGATGAACACTGAAGCTTTCTTT.

This clone was counted a single time. The chain links TRBV11-2 to TRBJ2-6; D may be TRBD2 (5 bases). The V gene lost 5 bases and the J gene lost 4 bases, with 24 bases spanning the gap. Germline V gene sequence: CDR1 SGHAT, CDR2 FQNNGV. The CDR3 runs 19 residues. The CDR3 nucleotides read TGTGCCAGCAGCCCCCTAGCCCCCATGCTGTCGGTGGGGGCCAACGTCCTGACTTTC. Its protein product is CASSPLAPMLSVGANVLTF.

V is TRBV6-5 and J is TRBJ2-7; 7 nucleotides match TRBD2. Losses at the gene ends were 0 bases for V and 4 bases for J; bases not matched to a gene: 9. Per germline, CDR1 MNHEY and CDR2 SVGAGI. There are 16 residues in the CDR3. The chain's CDR3 is CASSYSRQGGNYEQYF. The CDR3, as DNA: TGTGCCAGCAGTTACTCGAGGCAGGGAGGGAATTACGAGCAGTACTTC.

The rearrangement uses TRBV4-1 and TRBJ1-6; 12 nucleotides line up with TRBD1. The CDR3 length is 16 residues. Germline V gives CDR1 MGHRA, CDR2 YSYEKL. Losses at the gene ends were 4 bases for V and 8 bases for J; bases not matched to a gene: 6. CDR3 in DNA: TGCGCCAGCAGCCTCCGGGACAGGGGGCTGGATTCACCCCTCCACTTT. Translation: CASSLRDRGLDSPLHF.